This T cell receptor beta chain comes out of a study of blood T cells in healthy people across ages. In its sample, this clonotype was seen a few times. This CDR3 comprises 15 residues. Germline V gives CDR1 DFQATT, CDR2 SNEGSKA (reference sequence). J lost 5 bases, V lost 2 bases, and 3 bases had no gene match. Through a sample-barcoded 5' primer and a J-beta primer mix, a second PCR was run for roughly 7 to 12 cycles. TCRdb used MiXCR to reprocess the 5' RACE reads, holding one entry per CDR3 protein. The sample includes about 780,000 distinct CDR3 sequences, less than 60% seen only once; the top ten take around a sixth.

This rearrangement joins TRBV20-1 to TRBJ2-3; 14 bases match TRBD2. The source material was blood. The source is an elderly man in good health. The CDR3 spells CSARSGTSGGDTQYF. The CDR3 nucleotides read TGCAGTGCTAGATCCGGGACTAGCGGGGGAGATACGCAGTATTTT.